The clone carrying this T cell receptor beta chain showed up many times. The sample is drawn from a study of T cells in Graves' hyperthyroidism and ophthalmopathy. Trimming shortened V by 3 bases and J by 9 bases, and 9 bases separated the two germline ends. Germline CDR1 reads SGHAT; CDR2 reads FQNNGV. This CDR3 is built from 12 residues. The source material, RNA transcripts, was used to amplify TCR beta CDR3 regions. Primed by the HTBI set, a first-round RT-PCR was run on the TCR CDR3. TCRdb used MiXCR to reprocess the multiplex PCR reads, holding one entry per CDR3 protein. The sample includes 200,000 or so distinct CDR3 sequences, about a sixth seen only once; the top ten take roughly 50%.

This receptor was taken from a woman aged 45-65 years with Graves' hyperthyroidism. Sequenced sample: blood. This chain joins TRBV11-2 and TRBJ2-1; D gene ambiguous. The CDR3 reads CASSLASLEQFF. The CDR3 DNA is TGTGCCAGCAGCTTGGCCTCCCTTGAGCAGTTCTTC.